Below, 23 T cell receptor beta chains from the same sample are listed, as sequenced in a study of CD8+CD57+ T cells in acquired aplastic anemia. Genomic DNA constituted the template upon which TCR beta VDJ and CDR3 profiling was performed. A single record per CDR3 protein comes from TCRdb applying MiXCR to the reads. The sample has approximately 120,000 distinct CDR3 sequences, approximately 41% seen once. In patients chosen for sequencing, flow cytometry had shown CD8+CD57+ cell expansion. Sequencing input: sorted CD4+, CD8+, or CD8+CD57+ T cells (not recorded which) from PBMCs. The receptor set was obtained from a human donor with aplastic anemia.

This clonotype was seen ten or more times. J is TRBJ1-5 and V is TRBV20-1; 10 bases agree with TRBD1. After removal of 1 base from V and 6 bases from J, the junction contained 12 bases not matched to a gene. This CDR3 spans 17 amino acids. Looked up from germline, CDR1 is DFQATT and CDR2 is SNEGSKA (reference sequence). CDR3 in amino acids: CSARVTPGQGISQPQHF. The CDR3 region has the DNA TGCAGTGCTAGAGTTACCCCGGGACAGGGGATTAGTCAGCCCCAGCATTTT.

This clonotype appeared many times. The genes are TRBV6-1 and TRBJ2-7; 8 positions agree with TRBD2. The CDR3 covers 13 residues. Germline assignment: CDR1 MNHNS and CDR2 SASEGT. Trimming cost V 4 bases and J 5 bases; bases outside gene matches: 4. In nucleotides, the CDR3 is TGTGCCAGCAGTGTTGAGCGGGGGAACGAGCAGTACGTC. It yields the protein CASSVERGNEQYV.

This clonotype was recorded a few times. The chain joins TRBV15 to TRBJ1-2; D not certain. CDR1 and CDR2 from the germline V gene are LNHNV and YYDKDF (reference sequence). Trimming took 0 bases from V and 8 from J, leaving 16 bases between them. CDR3 length: 15 amino acids. CDR3 sequence: CATSRDSGVIGGYTF. The CDR3 bases are TGTGCCACCAGCAGAGATTCAGGCGTTATTGGAGGCTACACCTTC. The full variable domain, its missing parts supplied by reference TRBV15 and TRBJ1-2, is DAMVIQNPRYQVTQFGKPVTLSCSQTLNHNVMYWYQQKSSQAPKLLFHYYDKDFNNEADTPDNFQSRRPNTSFCFLDIRSPGLGDTAMYLCATSRDSGVIGGYTFGSGTRLTVV.

This clonotype was counted many times. CDR3 nucleotide sequence: TGTGCCAGCAGCCTAAGACAGGGGGCACTCAGAGGGTCCTACAATGAGCAGTTCTTC. Protein: CASSLRQGALRGSYNEQFF. The chain employs TRBV7-6 and TRBJ2-1, with 10 nucleotides matching TRBD1. The CDR3 is 19 amino acids. The ends lost 5 bases at V and 1 base at J; junction bases unmatched: 14. The germline V gene encodes CDR1 SGHVS and CDR2 FNYEAQ.

This clonotype was picked up many times. The V gene is TRBV10-3, the J gene TRBJ2-6; the match to TRBD1 covers 9 bases. V was pared by 5 bases and J by 4 bases, with 6 bases of the junction left unmatched. The V gene's germline CDR1 is ENHRY and CDR2 SYGVKD. This CDR3 region has 16 residues. The CDR3, as DNA: TGTGCCATCAGTCCGGGACAGGGTTCCGGGGCCAACGTCCTGACTTTC. Encoded protein: CAISPGQGSGANVLTF.

The chain links TRBV10-3 to TRBJ2-7; 8 bases match TRBD2. V shed 2 bases, J shed 5 bases, and the junction held 5 bases outside the gene matches. CDR1 is ENHRY, CDR2 SYGVKD, per germline. The CDR3 covers 14 residues. The chain's CDR3 is CAISEPGTRNEQYF. CDR3 DNA: TGTGCCATCAGTGAGCCAGGGACTAGGAACGAGCAGTACTTC.

Of note for this clonotype: The germline gene is not matched at one end of the junction; a read error may be the cause. The chain couples TRBV6-5 to TRBJ1-2; perhaps TRBD1 as D (5 bases). The germline V gene encodes CDR1 MNHEY and CDR2 SVGAGI. The CDR3 contains 13 residues. The CDR3 nucleotides read TGTGCCAGCGGTTACCCCCAGGGAGGTGGCTACACCTTC. It is translated as CASGYPQGGGYTF.

This chain uses TRBV6-4 with TRBJ2-3; D is perhaps TRBD2 (5 bases). The CDR3 has 14 residues. Per the germline V gene, CDR1 is MRHNA and CDR2 is SNTAGT. Trimming stripped 5 bases from V and 2 bases from J, with 11 bases between. The CDR3 loop is CASSPAGVTDTQYF. CDR3 bases: TGTGCCAGCAGTCCCGCGGGTGTCACAGATACGCAGTATTTT.

Of note for this clonotype: A much larger clone differs from this one at a single base, so this may be a read error. The chain uses TRBV6-2 or TRBV6-3 and TRBJ1-3; D is ambiguous. Per the germline V gene, CDR1 is MNHEY and CDR2 is SVGEGT. The CDR3 is made up of 15 amino acids. Trimming took off 6 bases at V and 0 bases at J, with 12 bases between the two ends. As DNA, the CDR3 is TGTGCCAGCAGCCTGAGGATGGGCTCTGGAAACACCATATATTTT. This sequence encodes CASSLRMGSGNTIYF.

Only a few counts were recorded for this clonotype. The CDR3 bases are TGTGCCAGCAGTTACCCACCCTCCTACAATGAGCAGTTCTTC. This gives the protein CASSYPPSYNEQFF. The rearrangement links TRBV27 to TRBJ2-1; D gene ambiguous. V lost 4 bases and J lost 0, with 7 bases in between. Germline assignment: CDR1 MNHEY and CDR2 SMNVEV (reference sequence). This CDR3 contains 14 residues.

Concerning this clonotype itself: Just one base apart from a much larger clone, this may be a read error. V usage is TRBV4-2 and J usage is TRBJ2-7; 15 nucleotides match TRBD2. CDR1 and CDR2 (germline): LGHNA, YNFKEQ. V lost 1 base and J lost 3; bases outside the gene matches: 1. CDR3 length: 16 residues. CDR3 nucleotide sequence: TGTGCCAGCAGCCAAGGGACTAGCGGGGGGGGCTACGAGCAGTACGTC. Translated, it gives CASSQGTSGGGYEQYV.

With respect to this clonotype: A read error is possible here, since a much larger clone lies one base away. CDR3 nucleotide sequence: TGTGCCAGCAGTTGGTCAGGGGGCGCCGGGGGGCTGTTTTTT. Translated: CASSWSGGAGGLFF. The chain joins TRBV7-3 to TRBJ2-2; 8 bases match TRBD1. The germline CDR1 and CDR2 sequences are SGHTA and FQGTGA. The CDR3 is 14 amino acids.

This clonotype came up many times. The chain employs TRBV6-1 and TRBJ2-7; D unresolved. Trimming took off 4 bases at V and 3 bases at J, with 13 bases between the two ends. The CDR3 consists of 14 residues. Germline V gives CDR1 MNHNS, CDR2 SASEGT. The CDR3 bases are TGTGCCAGCAGTGGACGGACGAGCAACTACGAGCAGTACTTC. It encodes CASSGRTSNYEQYF.

The table lists this clonotype with a count of one. V usage is TRBV6-1 and J usage is TRBJ1-5; the match to TRBD1 covers 9 bases. Per germline, CDR1 MNHNS and CDR2 SASEGT. The CDR3 runs to 16 residues. V dropped 5 bases and J dropped 11; count of bases not matched to a gene: 16. CDR3: CASSPMGQGSSQSQHF. CDR3 in DNA: TGTGCCAGCAGTCCCATGGGACAGGGATCATCGCAGTCCCAGCATTTT.

A few counts support this clonotype. The rearrangement links TRBV29-1 to TRBJ1-1; D is possibly TRBD1 (5 bases). The CDR3 runs 13 residues. Trimming shortened V by 3 bases and J by 3 bases, and 11 bases separated the two germline ends. Germline loops: CDR1 SQVTM, CDR2 ANQGSEA. For the CDR3, the DNA is TGCAGCGTTGACGGGGGATCTCACACTGAAGCTTTCTTT. It specifies CSVDGGSHTEAFF.

The chain has TRBV27 and TRBJ2-6; D perhaps matches TRBD1 (6 bases). The CDR3 is 16 amino acids. Germline CDR1 is MNHEY and CDR2 is SMNVEV (reference sequence). V lost 8 bases to trimming and J lost 0 bases, with 14 bases between them. The CDR3 coding sequence is TGTGCCAGCGGCCGGGACATCGGCTCTGGGGCCAACGTCCTGACTTTC. This gives the protein CASGRDIGSGANVLTF.

This rearrangement joins TRBV24-1 to TRBJ1-2; weak D call: TRBD1 (6 bases). CDR3 length: 12 amino acids. The V end was cut by 7 bases, the J end by 4 bases, with 9 bases between. Per the germline V gene, CDR1 is KGHDR and CDR2 is SFDVKD. CDR3 sequence (DNA): TGTGCCACCAGGGACAGTTCCTATGGCTACACCTTC. Translated, it gives CATRDSSYGYTF.

V gene TRBV24-1 combines with J gene TRBJ2-3; D ambiguous. The germline V and J ends were trimmed by 5 bases and 2 bases, with 10 bases remaining between them. Germline lookup yields CDR1 KGHDR and CDR2 SFDVKD. The CDR3 sequence is 14 residues long. The CDR3 DNA sequence: TGTGCCACCAGTGGAAATAAACTCACAGATACGCAGTATTTT. As protein: CATSGNKLTDTQYF.

This clonotype was seen many times. The rearrangement uses TRBV14 and TRBJ1-6, with a tentative D call TRBD1 (5 bases). The germline V gene encodes CDR1 SGHDN and CDR2 FVKESK. CDR3 length: 17 residues. Trimming took off 5 bases at V and 1 base at J, with 15 bases between the two ends. DNA for the CDR3: TGTGCCAGCAGCTCCCGGGAGAGGGGATCCTATAATTCACCCCTCCACTTT. Its translation is CASSSRERGSYNSPLHF.

This chain connects TRBV7-8 to TRBJ2-1; D is unresolved. The CDR3 length is 14 residues. The germline V and J ends were trimmed by 1 base and 5 bases, with 9 bases remaining between them. CDR1 is SGHVS, CDR2 FQNEAQ, per germline. This chain's CDR3 is CASSLGPTHNEQFF. The CDR3 coding sequence is TGTGCCAGCAGCTTAGGTCCTACGCACAATGAGCAGTTCTTC.

This clonotype appeared many times. The chain uses TRBV12-3 or TRBV12-4 and TRBJ1-2; 9 nucleotides line up with TRBD1. This CDR3 spans 17 amino acids. The ends lost 1 base at V and 4 bases at J; junction bases unmatched: 10. The CDR3, as DNA: TGTGCCAGCAGTTTAGAGGGGACAGGGAGGAGTGGCTATGGCTACACCTTC. Translating gives CASSLEGTGRSGYGYTF.

The V call is TRBV19, the J call TRBJ1-2, with 9 positions matching TRBD1. From germline, CDR1 is LNHDA and CDR2 SQIVND (reference sequence). The CDR3 consists of 14 residues. Unmatched junction bases numbered 9, after V lost 5 bases and J lost 8 bases. The CDR3 loop is CASSGTGQGGGYTF. The DNA for the CDR3 is TGTGCCAGTAGTGGGACGGGACAGGGTGGAGGCTACACCTTC.

This clonotype occurred many times. This chain joins TRBV6-1 and TRBJ1-5; D call uncertain. From germline, CDR1 is MNHNS and CDR2 SASEGT. CDR3 size: 12 residues. V was shortened by 4 bases and J by 1 base, with 2 bases between the two germline ends. The CDR3 is CASSVSNQPQHF. As DNA, the CDR3 is TGTGCCAGCAGTGTAAGCAATCAGCCCCAGCATTTT.